These 8 T cell receptor beta chains were all obtained from the same sample, sequenced in a study of T cells in Graves' hyperthyroidism and ophthalmopathy. Amplification of TCR beta CDR3 regions was performed using RNA transcripts as template. First-round RT-PCR of the TCR CDR3 relied on the HTBI primer set. MiXCR was run by TCRdb on the multiplex PCR reads, yielding one entry per CDR3 protein. This sample has around 500,000 distinct CDR3 sequences, with 20% to 25% found just once. The sequencing input was blood. The receptors shown here come from a woman in her seventies with Graves' ophthalmopathy.

This clonotype was observed many times. CDR3 region: CASSVGAYNEQFF. The CDR3 nucleotides are TGTGCCAGCAGCGTAGGTGCGTACAATGAGCAGTTCTTC. This rearrangement joins TRBV9 to TRBJ2-1; no clear D gene. Germline lookup yields CDR1 SGDLS and CDR2 YYNGEE. Trimming shortened V by 0 bases and J by 4 bases, and 5 bases separated the two germline ends. The CDR3 extends over 13 amino acids.

This clonotype was recorded at least ten times. V is TRBV7-3 and J is TRBJ1-1, with 9 nucleotides matching TRBD1. Looked up from germline, CDR1 is SGHTA and CDR2 is FQGTGA. The CDR3 extends over 14 amino acids. Losses at the gene ends were 4 bases for V and 6 bases for J; bases not matched to a gene: 6. CDR3 in DNA: TGTGCCAGCAGCTCCACAGGGGGCGGCGCTGAAGCTTTCTTT. It codes for CASSSTGGGAEAFF.

In its sample, this clonotype was seen many times. The chain uses TRBV6-1 and TRBJ1-6; D uncertain. The CDR3 runs to 13 residues. Germline lookup yields CDR1 MNHNS and CDR2 SASEGT. Between the trimmed V and J ends, which lost 1 base and 10 bases, there was a span of 8 bases. The CDR3 nucleotides are TGTGCCAGCAGTGAAGGAGAGGTGTCACCCCTCCACTTT. Amino acid sequence: CASSEGEVSPLHF.

This chain links TRBV14 with TRBJ2-3; 8 positions match TRBD1. CDR3 size: 14 residues. Trimming cost V 4 bases and J 5 bases; bases outside gene matches: 5. Germline CDR1 SGHDN, CDR2 FVKESK. The CDR3 DNA follows: TGTGCCAGCAGCCGTCGGACAGGGAAAGATACGCAGTATTTT. Its protein is CASSRRTGKDTQYF.

This clonotype has ten or more counts. The chain carries TRBV29-1 and TRBJ2-7; 12 nucleotides agree with TRBD2. CDR1 and CDR2 from the germline V gene are SQVTM and ANQGSEA. V gave up 0 bases and J gave up 1 base; unmatched junction bases: 13. The CDR3 loop spans 19 amino acids. The CDR3 sequence: CSVEEPARTLAGGSYEQYF. The CDR3 bases are TGCAGCGTTGAAGAGCCAGCCAGGACACTAGCGGGAGGATCCTACGAGCAGTACTTC.

This chain uses TRBV4-1 with TRBJ1-1, with D possibly matching TRBD1 (5 bases). CDR3 length: 16 amino acids. CDR1 MGHRA and CDR2 YSYEKL come from the germline V gene. Between the trimmed V and J ends, which lost 1 base and 1 base, there was a span of 13 bases. The CDR3 is CASSQGGVGTNTEAFF. The CDR3 DNA reads as TGCGCCAGCAGCCAAGGGGGGGTCGGCACGAACACTGAAGCTTTCTTT.

This clonotype was counted ten times or more. The CDR3 bases are TGTGCCAGCATCTGGGCCCCGTTCGGGCAGGGGGGTGACATTCAGTACTTC. Amino acid sequence: CASIWAPFGQGGDIQYF. The chain links TRBV2 to TRBJ2-4, with D possibly TRBD1 on 7 matching bases. The germline V gene encodes CDR1 SNHLY and CDR2 FYNNEI. The CDR3 length is 17 residues. The germline V and J ends were trimmed by 7 bases and 8 bases, with 27 bases remaining between them.

This chain links TRBV7-9 with TRBJ1-1; D might be TRBD1 (5 bases). CDR1 is SEHNR and CDR2 is FQNEAQ in the germline V gene (reference sequence). V was cut by 5 bases and J by 1 base, with 14 bases left in between. The CDR3 is 15 amino acids. The CDR3 region is CASSQDGTRNTEAFF. The CDR3 nucleotides are TGTGCCAGCAGCCAAGATGGGACCCGGAACACTGAAGCTTTCTTT.